Shown below are 7 T cell receptor beta chains from a single sample sequenced in a study of long-term antiretroviral therapy in people with HIV. The run of the v3.0 immunoSEQ assay was at survey level. Produced via immunoSEQ multiplex PCR; TCRdb's table is partial and in-frame only. The table records around 25,000 clones, about nine tenths of them present only once. The specimen was unsorted PBMCs, collected 1.8 years before starting antiretroviral therapy. The receptors shown here come from a man over 45 with HIV.

V is TRBV5-1 and J is TRBJ2-3; a weak D match, TRBD2 (6 bases). The germline V gene encodes CDR1 SGHRS and CDR2 YFSETQ. The CDR3 has 14 residues. Trimming took 3 bases from V and 3 from J, leaving 11 bases between them. The CDR3 nucleotides are TGCGCCAGCAGCTACTCCCGGGGGACAGATACGCAGTATTTT. Protein product: CASSYSRGTDTQYF.

This chain links TRBV9 with TRBJ1-2, with TRBD1 identical over 8 bases. The germline V gene has CDR1 SGDLS and CDR2 YYNGEE. J was trimmed by 5 bases and V by 4 bases; bases with no gene match: 13. This CDR3 has 16 amino acids. The CDR3 DNA sequence: TGTGCCAGCAGCCCAGCGCAACGGACAGGGTCTTATGGCTACACCTTC. It specifies CASSPAQRTGSYGYTF.

The chain uses TRBV28 and TRBJ1-5; TRBD1 agrees at 9 bases. The length of the CDR3 is 16 residues. The trim removed 5 bases at V and 7 bases at J, leaving 12 bases unmatched. Germline CDR1 MDHEN, CDR2 SYDVKM. The CDR3 sequence is CASSTGGVGAGQPQHF. DNA of the CDR3: TGTGCCAGCAGTACAGGGGGCGTGGGTGCAGGACAGCCCCAGCATTTT.

V gene TRBV7-9 combines with J gene TRBJ2-3, with 9 bases matching TRBD2. V dropped 0 bases and J dropped 2; count of bases not matched to a gene: 12. CDR3 size: 19 residues. CDR1 is SEHNR, CDR2 FQNEAQ, per germline (reference sequence). The CDR3 region is CASSLADYWAGGDTDTQYF. The CDR3 DNA follows: TGTGCCAGCAGCTTAGCCGACTACTGGGCGGGAGGGGACACAGATACGCAGTATTTT. The variable domain in full, completed from reference TRBV7-9 and TRBJ2-3, reads DTGVSQNPRHKITKRGQNVTFRCDPISEHNRLYWYRQTLGQGPEFLTYFQNEAQLEKSRLLSDRFSAERPKGSFSTLEIQRTEQGDSAMYLCASSLADYWAGGDTDTQYFGPGTRLTVL.

J is TRBJ1-2 and V is TRBV5-4; 7 bases match TRBD1. CDR1 and CDR2 from the germline V gene are SGHNT and YYREEE (reference sequence). V lost 2 bases, J lost 4 bases, and 2 bases stayed unmatched. This CDR3 spans 13 amino acids. The CDR3 region is CASSFRGPYGYTF. The CDR3 DNA reads as TGTGCCAGCAGCTTTAGGGGGCCCTATGGCTACACCTTC.

V and J are TRBV6-6 and TRBJ1-3; possible D gene TRBD1, 6 bases. This CDR3 spans 16 amino acids. V was clipped by 2 bases and J by 0 bases, with 11 bases between them. Germline assignment: CDR1 MNHNY and CDR2 SVGAGI (reference sequence). CDR3 amino acids: CASSYVGQRSGNTIYF. The CDR3 region has the DNA TGTGCCAGCAGTTACGTCGGACAGCGCTCTGGAAACACCATATATTTT.

A single count supports this clone. The gene calls are TRBV4-1 and TRBJ1-2, with a weak D call TRBD1 (5 bases). CDR3 size: 14 residues. Trimming removed 8 bases at V and 4 bases at J, with 17 bases between. Germline V gene data show CDR1 as MGHRA and CDR2 as YSYEKL. The CDR3 is CASESGDSSYGYTF. Written as DNA, the CDR3 is TGCGCCAGCGAGTCGGGGGACTCTAGCTATGGCTACACCTTC.